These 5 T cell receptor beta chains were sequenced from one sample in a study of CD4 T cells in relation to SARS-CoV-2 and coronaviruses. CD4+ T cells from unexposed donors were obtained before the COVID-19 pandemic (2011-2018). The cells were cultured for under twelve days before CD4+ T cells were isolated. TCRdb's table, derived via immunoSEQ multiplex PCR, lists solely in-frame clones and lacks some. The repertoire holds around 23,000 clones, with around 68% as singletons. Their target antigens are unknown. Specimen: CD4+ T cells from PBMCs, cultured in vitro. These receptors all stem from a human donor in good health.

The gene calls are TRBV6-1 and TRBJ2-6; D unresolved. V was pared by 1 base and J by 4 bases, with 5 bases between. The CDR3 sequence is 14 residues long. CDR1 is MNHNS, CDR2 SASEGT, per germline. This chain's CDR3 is CASSEGQGANVLTF. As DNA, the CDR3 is TGTGCCAGCAGTGAAGGGCAAGGGGCCAACGTCCTGACTTTC.

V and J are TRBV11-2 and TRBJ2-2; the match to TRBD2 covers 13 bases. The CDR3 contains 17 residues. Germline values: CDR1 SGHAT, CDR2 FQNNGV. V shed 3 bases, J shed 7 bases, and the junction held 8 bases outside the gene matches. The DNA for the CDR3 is TGTGCCAGCAGCTTGTGGACTAGCGGGAGAGGCGGCGGGGAGCTGTTTTTT. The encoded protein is CASSLWTSGRGGGELFF.

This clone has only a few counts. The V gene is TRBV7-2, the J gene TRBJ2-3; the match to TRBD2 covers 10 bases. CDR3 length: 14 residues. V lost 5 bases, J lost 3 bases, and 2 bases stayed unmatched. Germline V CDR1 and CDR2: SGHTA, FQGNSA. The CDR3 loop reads CASSPGLATDTQYF. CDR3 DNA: TGTGCCAGCAGCCCGGGACTAGCGACAGATACGCAGTATTTT.

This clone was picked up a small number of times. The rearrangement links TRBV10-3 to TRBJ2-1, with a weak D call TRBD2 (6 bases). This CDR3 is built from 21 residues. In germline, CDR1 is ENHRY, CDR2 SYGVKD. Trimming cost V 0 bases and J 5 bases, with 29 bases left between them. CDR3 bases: TGTGCCATCAGTGAGTCGACTCTTTATCGCACGGGGCCGCGCGGGAACAATGAGCAGTTCTTC. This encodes CAISESTLYRTGPRGNNEQFF.

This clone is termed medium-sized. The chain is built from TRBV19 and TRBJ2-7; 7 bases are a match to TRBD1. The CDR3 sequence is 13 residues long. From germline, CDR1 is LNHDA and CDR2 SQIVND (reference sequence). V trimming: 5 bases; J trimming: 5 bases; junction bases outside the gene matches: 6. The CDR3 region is CASSPQGLDEQYF. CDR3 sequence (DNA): TGTGCCAGTAGTCCACAGGGGCTGGACGAGCAGTACTTC.